These 30 T cell receptor beta chains were all obtained from the same sample, sequenced in a study of blood T cell repertoires in COVID-19. The method was immunoSEQ multiplex PCR; TCRdb's version includes in-frame clones alone and lacks a portion of them. The sample includes 75,000 or so clones, around 84% seen only once; the top ten take roughly 4%. Sequenced material: peripheral blood. The source of these receptors is a man aged 45-60 years with acute or convalescent COVID-19.

The gene calls are TRBV7-3 and TRBJ2-1; 8 bases are a match to TRBD2. The CDR3 spans 14 residues. With 3 bases clipped from V and 5 bases from J, the junction kept 3 bases outside the gene matches. In germline, CDR1 is SGHTA, CDR2 FQGTGA. In DNA, the CDR3 is TGTGCCAGCAGCTTTAGCGGGGCCCACAATGAGCAGTTCTTC. Translating it yields CASSFSGAHNEQFF. Full variable domain (outside the CDR3, taken from reference TRBV7-3 and TRBJ2-1): GAGVSQTPSNKVTEKGKYVELRCDPISGHTALYWYRQSLGQGPEFLIYFQGTGAADDSGLPNDRFFAVRPEGSVSTLKIQRTERGDSAVYLCASSFSGAHNEQFFGPGTRLTVL.

The chain employs TRBV18 and TRBJ2-1; the match to TRBD1 covers 9 bases. The germline V gene encodes CDR1 KGHSH and CDR2 LQKENI. The CDR3 contains 14 residues. The V and J ends lost 3 bases and 6 bases, in that order; junction bases with no gene match: 3. CDR3 sequence: CASSPGQGINEQFF. The CDR3 DNA sequence: TGTGCCAGCTCACCGGGACAGGGTATCAATGAGCAGTTCTTC.

The chain has TRBV19 and TRBJ2-1; possible D gene TRBD1, 6 bases. The CDR3 is 12 residues long. The germline V gene encodes CDR1 LNHDA and CDR2 SQIVND (reference sequence). Trimming took off 6 bases at V and 8 bases at J, with 11 bases between the two ends. CDR3 sequence: CASSRDIYEQFF. The CDR3 DNA reads TGTGCCAGTAGCCGGGACATTTATGAGCAGTTCTTC.

This chain joins TRBV14 and TRBJ2-5, with a tentative D call TRBD1 (6 bases). The CDR3 runs 14 residues. CDR1 SGHDN and CDR2 FVKESK come from the germline V gene. The V and J ends lost 3 bases and 4 bases respectively, with 12 bases between them. The CDR3 is CASSQDSGIETQYF. The CDR3 coding sequence is TGTGCCAGCAGCCAGGACAGTGGAATAGAGACCCAGTACTTC.

The CDR3 here is CASSLRGGPSGANVLTF. DNA for the CDR3: TGTGCCAGCAGCTTACGCGGGGGCCCATCTGGGGCCAACGTCCTGACTTTC. This chain uses TRBV7-9 with TRBJ2-6, with D perhaps TRBD2 (7 bases). CDR3 length: 17 amino acids. The ends were cut back, 2 bases at V and 1 base at J, with 12 bases in the middle. The germline V gene encodes CDR1 SEHNR and CDR2 FQNEAQ (reference sequence).

The V gene is TRBV18, the J gene TRBJ2-2; no definite D call. V was trimmed by 3 bases and J by 7 bases, leaving 9 bases between them. CDR3 length: 13 residues. Germline lookup yields CDR1 KGHSH and CDR2 LQKENI. CDR3 DNA: TGTGCCAGCTCACCGAATCTCTACGGGGAGCTGTTTTTT. As protein: CASSPNLYGELFF.

The chain uses TRBV4-3 and TRBJ2-5, with D uncertain. V was trimmed by 0 bases and J by 5 bases, leaving 13 bases between them. There are 15 residues in the CDR3. In germline, CDR1 is LGHNA, CDR2 YSLEER. CDR3 coding DNA: TGCGCCAGCAGCCAAGATGAGGCACCAAGGGAGACCCAGTACTTC. Residues: CASSQDEAPRETQYF.

This clone appeared a single time. The gene calls are TRBV9 and TRBJ1-3, with 9 positions matching TRBD1. The CDR3 consists of 15 residues. CDR1 and CDR2 from the germline V gene are SGDLS and YYNGEE. The ends lost 0 bases at V and 7 bases at J; junction bases unmatched: 5. CDR3 residues: CASSVGGQGRNTIYF. CDR3 in DNA: TGTGCCAGCAGCGTAGGTGGACAGGGGAGGAACACCATATATTTT.

The V gene is TRBV27, the J gene TRBJ1-1; tentative D call: TRBD1 (5 bases). V lost 0 bases and J lost 6, with 11 bases in between. This CDR3 region has 14 residues. Germline V gene data show CDR1 as MNHEY and CDR2 as SMNVEV (reference sequence). The CDR3 DNA is TGTGCCAGCAGTTTATCGCAGGGATTTGCTGAAGCTTTCTTT. Amino acids: CASSLSQGFAEAFF.

This clone was seen a handful of times. The chain combines TRBV7-9 with TRBJ1-2; 10 bases are a match to TRBD1. Germline assignment: CDR1 SEHNR and CDR2 FQNEAQ (reference sequence). The CDR3 has 14 amino acids. With V trimmed by 5 bases and J by 8 bases, 8 bases remained unmatched. CDR3 residues: CASSVTGTGVGYTF. Here the CDR3 DNA reads TGTGCCAGCAGCGTTACCGGGACAGGGGTCGGCTACACCTTC.

This chain joins TRBV7-3 and TRBJ2-3; the D gene is possibly TRBD2 (5 bases). The V end lost 5 bases, the J end lost 2 bases, and 11 bases lay between the germline ends. CDR3 size: 14 residues. Germline values: CDR1 SGHTA, CDR2 FQGTGA. The CDR3 here is CASSIGGTTDTQYF. For the CDR3, the DNA is TGTGCCAGCAGCATCGGAGGAACCACAGATACGCAGTATTTT.

This rearrangement joins TRBV6-5 to TRBJ2-1, with D unresolved. Trimming shortened V by 4 bases and J by 2 bases, and 12 bases separated the two germline ends. The CDR3 is made up of 15 amino acids. Looked up from germline, CDR1 is MNHEY and CDR2 is SVGAGI. The CDR3 sequence: CASSSTGHPYNEQFF. The CDR3 DNA reads TGTGCCAGCAGTTCCACGGGTCACCCCTACAATGAGCAGTTCTTC.

The rearrangement joins TRBV19 to TRBJ1-1; 8 positions agree with TRBD1. CDR1 and CDR2 (germline): LNHDA, SQIVND (reference sequence). The CDR3 covers 13 residues. The ends lost 6 bases at V and 4 bases at J; junction bases unmatched: 4. The CDR3 coding sequence is TGTGCCAGTAGACCCAGGGGGCTCACTGAAGCTTTCTTT. It codes for CASRPRGLTEAFF.

The chain carries TRBV30 and TRBJ2-1; 10 positions match TRBD2. CDR3 size: 12 residues. The V gene end was trimmed by 5 bases and the J gene end by 15 bases; junction bases not matched to a gene: 10. From germline, CDR1 is GTSNPN and CDR2 SVGIG (reference sequence). In DNA, the CDR3 is TGTGCCTGGGGCTCGATAGCGGGAGGTCTGTTCTTC. Translation: CAWGSIAGGLFF.

The V gene is TRBV7-2, the J gene TRBJ1-4; 8 nucleotides align to TRBD1. From germline, CDR1 is SGHTA and CDR2 FQGNSA. The V and J ends lost 2 bases and 5 bases, in that order; junction bases with no gene match: 4. This CDR3 is built from 15 residues. The CDR3 coding sequence is TGTGCCAGCAGCTTATTTGGACAGGGAAATGAAAAACTGTTTTTT. Translation: CASSLFGQGNEKLFF. The whole variable domain, filled in from reference TRBV7-2 and TRBJ1-4, reads GAGVSQSPSNKVTEKGKDVELRCDPISGHTALYWYRQSLGQGLEFLIYFQGNSAPDKSGLPSDRFSAERTGGSVSTLTIQRTQQEDSAVYLCASSLFGQGNEKLFFGSGTQLSVL.

The chain recombines TRBV7-3 with TRBJ2-3, with unresolved D. V was shortened by 3 bases and J by 0 bases, with 4 bases between the two germline ends. The CDR3 has 13 residues. CDR1 is SGHTA, CDR2 FQGTGA, per germline. CDR3 amino acids: CASSFLSTDTQYF. CDR3 in DNA: TGTGCCAGCAGCTTCCTTAGCACAGATACGCAGTATTTT.

V gene TRBV11-3 combines with J gene TRBJ1-1; the D gene is possibly TRBD1 (6 bases). The CDR3 is 16 residues long. The V end was cut by 6 bases, the J end by 10 bases, with 27 bases between. Germline CDR1 is SGHNT and CDR2 is YENEEA. The CDR3, as DNA: TGTGCCAGCAGGGGATACAGGGTGGGGCCTCCTTTAGGAGCTTTCTTT. The encoded protein is CASRGYRVGPPLGAFF.

V is TRBV6-5 and J is TRBJ1-1; 8 nucleotides align to TRBD1. V trimming: 6 bases; J trimming: 8 bases; junction bases outside the gene matches: 8. The CDR3 is 13 residues long. CDR1 and CDR2 from the germline V gene are MNHEY and SVGAGI. The DNA for the CDR3 is TGTGCCAGCAGCCAGGAATGGGACAGGGAAGCTTTCTTT. Encoded protein: CASSQEWDREAFF.

V usage is TRBV11-3 and J usage is TRBJ2-7, with 9 bases fitting TRBD1. The CDR3 is 15 amino acids. Germline values: CDR1 SGHNT, CDR2 YENEEA. After removal of 4 bases from V and 1 base from J, the junction contained 5 bases not matched to a gene. The CDR3 sequence is CASSSEGQGSYEQYF. CDR3 bases: TGTGCCAGCAGCTCGGAGGGACAGGGTTCCTACGAGCAGTACTTC.

The J gene is TRBJ2-7, the V gene TRBV6-5; D is possibly TRBD1 (6 bases). The germline CDR1 and CDR2 sequences are MNHEY and SVGAGI. The V end lost 0 bases, the J end lost 2 bases, and 11 bases lay between the germline ends. This CDR3 has 15 amino acids. CDR3 sequence reads: CASSYSLRTAYEQYF. The CDR3 DNA reads as TGTGCCAGCAGTTACTCGCTTCGGACAGCCTACGAGCAGTACTTC.

The chain carries TRBV5-6 and TRBJ2-7; D is possibly TRBD1 (5 bases). The germline V gene encodes CDR1 SGHDT and CDR2 YYEEEE. The length of the CDR3 is 14 residues. V lost 1 base, J lost 6 bases, and 14 bases lay in between. The DNA for the CDR3 is TGTGCCAGCAGCTTGCCTTCAGGGTGGGCCGAGCAGTACTTC. It is translated as CASSLPSGWAEQYF.

The chain carries TRBV4-3 and TRBJ2-5, with 8 bases identical to TRBD1. Losses at the gene ends were 0 bases for V and 5 bases for J; bases not matched to a gene: 8. Germline values: CDR1 LGHNA, CDR2 YSLEER. CDR3 size: 16 residues. For the CDR3, the DNA is TGCGCCAGCAGCCAAGAGCGGAGGACAGGGTGGGAGACCCAGTACTTC. Translated: CASSQERRTGWETQYF.

The chain carries TRBV10-3 and TRBJ1-1; maybe TRBD1 (5 bases). Trimming left V 7 bases short and J 4 bases short, with 10 bases between. The CDR3 consists of 12 residues. Germline V CDR1 and CDR2: ENHRY, SYGVKD. CDR3 DNA sequence: TGTGCCATCACGGGTGGGGCCACTGAAGCTTTCTTT. It specifies CAITGGATEAFF.

The chain recombines TRBV10-3 with TRBJ2-3; 10 bases align to TRBD1. The CDR3 loop spans 15 amino acids. With V trimmed by 4 bases and J by 1 base, 2 bases remained unmatched. CDR1 and CDR2 (germline): ENHRY, SYGVKD. The DNA of the CDR3 is TGTGCCATCAGTGGCGGGACAGGGGGCACAGATACGCAGTATTTT. Protein sequence: CAISGGTGGTDTQYF.

The J gene is TRBJ1-2, the V gene TRBV25-1; weak D call: TRBD1 (5 bases). The germline gives CDR1 MGHDK, CDR2 SYGVNS. This CDR3 comprises 14 residues. V dropped 4 bases and J dropped 3 bases, with 12 bases sitting between them. CDR3 region: CASSAAGTYYGYTF. CDR3 nucleotide sequence: TGTGCCAGCAGTGCGGCAGGGACTTACTATGGCTACACCTTC.

The chain recombines TRBV2 with TRBJ2-3; 8 bases fit TRBD1. Germline trimming cut 6 bases from V and 0 bases from J; bases unmatched to any gene: 8. The CDR3 is 16 residues long. The V gene's germline CDR1 is SNHLY and CDR2 FYNNEI. CDR3 DNA sequence: TGTGCCAGCAGGGACAGGGCGTACGCTAGCACAGATACGCAGTATTTT. It specifies CASRDRAYASTDTQYF.

V is TRBV6-6 and J is TRBJ1-5; the match to TRBD1 covers 7 bases. Losses at the gene ends were 2 bases for V and 6 bases for J; bases not matched to a gene: 4. The CDR3 is made up of 14 amino acids. The V gene's germline CDR1 is MNHNY and CDR2 SVGAGI (reference sequence). The CDR3 reads CASSYQGDSQPQHF. Written as DNA, the CDR3 is TGTGCCAGCAGTTACCAGGGGGACAGTCAGCCCCAGCATTTT.

V gene TRBV24-1 combines with J gene TRBJ2-5; tentative D call: TRBD1 (5 bases). Germline CDR1 KGHDR, CDR2 SFDVKD. The CDR3 totals 13 residues. V was pared by 6 bases and J by 5 bases, with 12 bases between. CDR3 sequence: CATSPDWGETQYF. The CDR3, as DNA: TGTGCCACCAGTCCCGATTGGGGCGAGACCCAGTACTTC.

This chain uses TRBV11-2 with TRBJ2-3, with 15 bases matching TRBD2. J lost 5 bases, V lost 2 bases, and 5 bases had no gene match. This CDR3 spans 17 amino acids. Germline lookup yields CDR1 SGHAT and CDR2 FQNNGV. Here the CDR3 reads CASSLWTSGGAGDTQYF. DNA for the CDR3: TGTGCCAGCAGCTTATGGACTAGCGGGGGGGCAGGAGATACGCAGTATTTT.

The rearrangement uses TRBV18 and TRBJ2-3, with TRBD2 identical over 10 bases. In germline, CDR1 is KGHSH, CDR2 LQKENI. This CDR3 contains 15 residues. With 6 bases clipped from V and 1 base from J, the junction kept 4 bases outside the gene matches. The chain's CDR3 is CASSRGTSGTDTQYF. For the CDR3, the DNA is TGTGCCAGCTCCCGCGGGACTAGCGGCACAGATACGCAGTATTTT.